This T cell receptor (beta chain) was identified in a study of cytomegalovirus exposure and HLA in healthy donors. Study results and caveats: Follow-up analysis seemed to connect common viral pathogens with several of the most significant clusters identified.

All donors participated as healthy donors of bone marrow. The CDR3 has 20 residues. CDR1 is MGHRA and CDR2 is YSYEKL in the germline V gene. Germline trimming cut 1 base from V and 3 bases from J; bases unmatched to any gene: 16. As for this clone: Its specificity is not known.

In the PCR, 60 Vbeta and 13 Jbeta primers were used. Assay used: immunoSEQ multiplex PCR; TCRdb lists only in-frame clones, some missing. The table records approximately 190,000 clones, approximately 78% of them present only once. The chain combines TRBV4-1 with TRBJ1-5; 9 bases line up with TRBD1. This receptor was obtained from a woman between 25 and 40 years old in good health and CMV-seropositive. Sequencing used PBMCs. CDR3 DNA sequence: TGCGCCAGCAGCCAAGGGCCCCGGACAGGGGCAGGGGCCCTCAATCAGCCCCAGCATTTT. As protein: CASSQGPRTGAGALNQPQHF.